These T cell receptor beta chains were read from a single sample in a study of human T cells and chemical hapten exposure. MiXCR was run by TCRdb on the 5' RACE reads, yielding one entry per CDR3 protein. The sample holds roughly 82,000 distinct CDR3 sequences, roughly 15% seen once. The source of these receptors is a female donor in good health. Both conserved end residues are part of each CDR3. Some rows have no size entry. The others give once, few or many, or a class for an expanded clone.

j_gene: TRBJ2-1
v_gene: TRBV28
len: 15
abundance: few
CDR3aa: CASSLRTSGNNEQFF

j_gene: TRBJ1-2
v_gene: TRBV7-6
len: 13
abundance: few
CDR3aa: CASSPRGIYGYTF

j_gene: TRBJ2-1
v_gene: TRBV20-1
len: 14
abundance: .
CDR3aa: CSATGGPYYNEQFF

j_gene: TRBJ1-2
v_gene: TRBV6-2/TRBV6-3
len: 12
abundance: few
CDR3aa: CATRQGDYGYTF

j_gene: TRBJ1-5
v_gene: TRBV5-6
len: 18
abundance: .
CDR3aa: CASSLGQGSMLLNQPQHF

j_gene: TRBJ1-1
v_gene: TRBV5-6
len: 11
abundance: few
CDR3aa: CASRRSTEAFF

j_gene: TRBJ2-1
v_gene: TRBV7-8
len: 15
abundance: .
CDR3aa: CASSQTERGTYEQFF

j_gene: TRBJ2-3
v_gene: TRBV12-3/TRBV12-4
len: 11
abundance: many
CDR3aa: CASSFTDTQYF

j_gene: TRBJ2-1
v_gene: TRBV7-2
len: 15
abundance: few
CDR3aa: CASSPRQGVYNEQFF

j_gene: TRBJ2-6
v_gene: TRBV6-6
len: 17
abundance: few
CDR3aa: CASSYGGEHSGANVLTF

j_gene: TRBJ2-6
v_gene: TRBV28
len: 15
abundance: .
CDR3aa: CASSLQISGANVLTF

j_gene: TRBJ1-2
v_gene: TRBV20-1
len: 15
abundance: few
CDR3aa: CSASHGRGTSEGYTF

j_gene: TRBJ1-6
v_gene: TRBV29-1
len: 15
abundance: few
CDR3aa: CSVAFGRGYNSPLHF

j_gene: TRBJ1-3
v_gene: TRBV6-2/TRBV6-3
len: 13
abundance: few
CDR3aa: CASSSTAGNTIYF

j_gene: TRBJ2-1
v_gene: TRBV5-4
len: 16
abundance: once
CDR3aa: CASSLESGKAYNEQFF

j_gene: TRBJ1-3
v_gene: TRBV20-1
len: 15
abundance: .
CDR3aa: CSASGTGSSGNTIYF

j_gene: TRBJ2-7
v_gene: TRBV12-3/TRBV12-4
len: 13
abundance: .
CDR3aa: CASSLGQVYEQYF

j_gene: TRBJ2-3
v_gene: TRBV30
len: 15
abundance: .
CDR3aa: CAWSVYPGATDTQYF

j_gene: TRBJ1-1
v_gene: TRBV7-9
len: 13
abundance: few
CDR3aa: CASSIGQTLEAFF

j_gene: TRBJ1-5
v_gene: TRBV6-5
len: 15
abundance: .
CDR3aa: CASKTLEQDNQPQHF

j_gene: TRBJ2-2
v_gene: TRBV3-1
len: 14
abundance: .
CDR3aa: CASSTRQNTGELFF

j_gene: TRBJ2-1
v_gene: TRBV3-1
len: 16
abundance: .
CDR3aa: CASSQGRGFSYNEQFF

j_gene: TRBJ2-3
v_gene: TRBV2
len: 12
abundance: many
CDR3aa: CASRYSTDTQYF

j_gene: TRBJ1-1
v_gene: TRBV29-1
len: 12
abundance: few
CDR3aa: CSVFRGGTEAFF

j_gene: TRBJ1-5
v_gene: TRBV28
len: 15
abundance: .
CDR3aa: CASSSGTAGNQPQHF

j_gene: TRBJ1-1
v_gene: TRBV15
len: 13
abundance: .
CDR3aa: CATSRDEDTEAFF

j_gene: TRBJ1-1
v_gene: TRBV2
len: 13
abundance: few
CDR3aa: CASSDRGLSEAFF

j_gene: TRBJ1-3
v_gene: TRBV7-9
len: 16
abundance: few
CDR3aa: CASSLGWGRSGNTIYF

j_gene: TRBJ2-3
v_gene: TRBV6-1
len: 18
abundance: .
CDR3aa: CASSTGRLAGPRADTQYF

j_gene: TRBJ1-1
v_gene: TRBV13
len: 18
abundance: few
CDR3aa: CASSLERQGALRRAEAFF

j_gene: TRBJ1-4
v_gene: TRBV7-2
len: 17
abundance: few
CDR3aa: CASGQFADPATNEKLFF

j_gene: TRBJ2-4
v_gene: TRBV4-3
len: 17
abundance: .
CDR3aa: CASSARTSSGGAYILYF

j_gene: TRBJ2-7
v_gene: TRBV15
len: 23
abundance: few
CDR3aa: CATSGDRTTSTRVGRAGLGEQYF

j_gene: TRBJ1-1
v_gene: TRBV6-5
len: 15
abundance: once
CDR3aa: CASSFNGHTNTEAFF

j_gene: TRBJ1-5
v_gene: TRBV9
len: 13
abundance: few
CDR3aa: CASSVVSDQPQHF

j_gene: TRBJ1-3
v_gene: TRBV5-4
len: 14
abundance: .
CDR3aa: CASSLLISGNTIYF

j_gene: TRBJ1-3
v_gene: TRBV5-4
len: 16
abundance: few
CDR3aa: CASSLRAGTAGNTIYF

j_gene: TRBJ1-4
v_gene: TRBV5-1
len: 15
abundance: few
CDR3aa: CASSSEQGAYEKLFF

j_gene: TRBJ2-2
v_gene: TRBV29-1
len: 14
abundance: .
CDR3aa: CSVVVSPNTGELFF

j_gene: TRBJ1-2
v_gene: TRBV5-1
len: 16
abundance: few
CDR3aa: CASSPTTDRGNYGYTF

j_gene: TRBJ1-1
v_gene: TRBV7-2
len: 14
abundance: few
CDR3aa: CASSLVGGSTEAFF

j_gene: TRBJ1-1
v_gene: TRBV20-1
len: 13
abundance: once
CDR3aa: CSARGASDTEAFF

j_gene: TRBJ1-6
v_gene: TRBV3-1
len: 15
abundance: few
CDR3aa: CASSPFGTGTSPLHF

j_gene: TRBJ1-2
v_gene: TRBV20-1
len: 13
abundance: .
CDR3aa: CSVRTGNNYGYTF

j_gene: TRBJ1-2
v_gene: TRBV6-6
len: 15
abundance: .
CDR3aa: CASRPRGTGGYGYTF